The rows below give T cell receptor beta chains drawn from one sample of a study of blood T cell repertoires in COVID-19. Generated by immunoSEQ multiplex PCR, the TCRdb table keeps only in-frame clones and is missing some. The table has 330,000 or so clones, 75% to 90% seen once. The sequenced material came from PBMCs or T cells enriched from blood (not recorded which). The receptors shown here come from a man aged 25 to 40 who had recovered from COVID-19. Each CDR3 is given with its conserved first and last residue. The D gene is left open where the match is weak. The size of a clone is reported for some rows only, either as once, few or many, or as a class for expanded clones.

>TRBJ1-6|TRBD1|TRBV28|once
CASWGQPLLALNSPLHF
TGTGCCAGCTGGGGACAGCCCCTTTTGGCCCTTAATTCACCCCTCCACTTT
>TRBJ2-7|NA|TRBV5-1|once
CASSEQQYEQYF
TGCGCCAGCAGCGAACAGCAGTACGAGCAGTACTTC
>TRBJ1-3|TRBD1|TRBV11-2|NA
CASSSVADRGAGNTIYF
TGTGCCAGCAGCTCCGTCGCGGACAGGGGCGCTGGAAACACCATATATTTT
>TRBJ1-2|TRBD1|TRBV10-3|NA
CAISEVSTGVGYTF
TGTGCCATCAGTGAAGTCTCGACAGGGGTTGGCTACACCTTC
>TRBJ2-7|TRBD2|TRBV3-1/TRBV3-2|NA
CASSQVRTSGGYEQYF
TGTGCCAGCAGCCAAGTCCGGACTAGCGGGGGTTACGAGCAGTACTTC
>TRBJ1-3|NA|TRBV15|NA
CATSGSGVSGNTIYF
TGTGCCACCAGCGGATCAGGGGTCTCTGGAAACACCATATATTTT
>TRBJ2-7|NA|TRBV30|NA
CALFPIGGGSPYEQYF
TGTGCTCTCTTTCCGATCGGGGGAGGTTCACCCTACGAGCAGTACTTC
>TRBJ1-2|NA|TRBV6-5|NA
CASSSHYTYGYTF
TGTGCCAGCAGTTCCCATTACACCTATGGCTACACCTTC
>TRBJ2-3|NA|TRBV28|NA
CASSLGTGNTDTQYF
TGTGCCAGCAGTTTAGGAACAGGAAACACAGATACGCAGTATTTT
>TRBJ1-2|TRBD1|TRBV11-2|NA
CASSSPGQGWGYTF
TGTGCCAGCAGCTCGCCGGGACAGGGATGGGGCTACACCTTC
>TRBJ2-2|NA|TRBV12-3/TRBV12-4|once
CASSRLNTGELFF
TGTGCCAGCAGCAGACTTAACACCGGGGAGCTGTTTTTT
>TRBJ2-7|NA|TRBV25-1|NA
CASSGKYRVGSSYEQYF
TGTGCCAGCAGTGGAAAATACAGGGTAGGAAGCTCCTACGAGCAGTACTTC
>TRBJ2-2|NA|TRBV2|NA
CASRQGTHNTGELFF
TGTGCCAGCAGGCAGGGGACACATAACACCGGGGAGCTGTTTTTT
>TRBJ2-3|TRBD2|TRBV7-9|once
CASSSGLAGVTDTQYF
TGTGCCAGCAGCTCCGGACTAGCGGGGGTCACAGATACGCAGTATTTT
>TRBJ2-1|TRBD2|TRBV19|NA
CASSIVRTSLDDEQFF
TGTGCCAGTAGTATAGTAAGGACTAGCTTAGATGATGAGCAGTTCTTC
>TRBJ2-7|NA|TRBV9|NA
CASSSYEQYF
TGTGCCAGCAGTTCGTACGAGCAGTACTTC
>TRBJ2-3|TRBD1|TRBV13|NA
CASSSRQGADTQYF
TGTGCCAGCAGCTCCCGACAGGGCGCGGATACGCAGTATTTT
>TRBJ2-1|TRBD1|TRBV2|NA
CASSEALGTVSYNEQFF
TGTGCCAGCAGTGAAGCGCTTGGGACAGTCTCCTACAATGAGCAGTTCTTC
>TRBJ2-3|TRBD1|TRBV5-4|NA
CASSSGQNTDTQYF
TGTGCCAGCAGCTCGGGACAGAACACAGATACGCAGTATTTT
>TRBJ1-4|NA|TRBV7-8|once
CASSLEGRREKLFF
TGTGCCAGCAGCTTGGAGGGGCGGCGTGAAAAACTGTTTTTT
>TRBJ2-2|TRBD2|TRBV15|once
CATSRDHGGGAVAGELFF
TGTGCCACCAGCAGAGATCATGGGGGAGGGGCCGTCGCCGGGGAGCTGTTTTTT
>TRBJ2-3|NA|TRBV9|NA
CASSVAGSSTDTQYF
TGTGCCAGCAGCGTAGCCGGGTCTAGCACAGATACGCAGTATTTT
>TRBJ1-1|NA|TRBV2|NA
CATERGMNTEAFF
TGTGCCACCGAGCGAGGTATGAACACTGAAGCTTTCTTT
>TRBJ1-6|NA|TRBV9|once
CASSVRSSGNNSPLHF
TGTGCCAGCAGCGTTAGATCATCAGGGAATAATTCACCCCTCCACTTT
>TRBJ1-2|NA|TRBV15|once
CATSVVPGANYGYTF
TGTGCCACCAGCGTAGTTCCTGGAGCTAACTATGGCTACACCTTC
>TRBJ2-1|TRBD1|TRBV14|once
CASSSGTGGGNEQFF
TGTGCCAGCAGCTCCGGGACAGGGGGTGGCAATGAGCAGTTCTTC
>TRBJ1-2|NA|TRBV19|NA
CASSIRQGGYTF
TGTGCCAGTAGTATACGACAAGGTGGCTACACCTTC
>TRBJ2-1|NA|TRBV5-1|once
CASSLDAGGRQFF
TGCGCCAGCAGCTTGGACGCCGGGGGAAGGCAGTTCTTC
>TRBJ2-2|TRBD2|TRBV4-2|NA
CASSHHRGGGTGELFF
TGTGCCAGCAGCCACCATCGCGGGGGGGGAACCGGGGAGCTGTTTTTT
>TRBJ2-3|NA|TRBV6-5|once
CASGWGDTDTQYF
TGTGCCAGCGGGTGGGGAGACACAGATACGCAGTATTTT
>TRBJ2-3|TRBD2|TRBV19|NA
CASNGQRGYTQYF
TGTGCCAGTAATGGGCAGCGGGGGTATACGCAGTATTTT
>TRBJ2-7|NA|TRBV6-5|once
CASGYSHGGGYEQYF
TGTGCCAGCGGTTACTCGCACGGGGGTGGCTACGAGCAGTACTTC
>TRBJ1-4|NA|TRBV3-1/TRBV3-2|few
CASSQLQGEKLFF
TGTGCCAGCAGCCAACTTCAGGGTGAAAAACTGTTTTTT
>TRBJ2-5|NA|TRBV29-1|few
CSVADRFQETQYF
TGCAGCGTTGCCGACAGATTCCAAGAGACCCAGTACTTC
>TRBJ1-5|TRBD1|TRBV28|NA
CASFDRGNNQPQHF
TGTGCCAGCTTTGACAGGGGTAACAATCAGCCCCAGCATTTT
>TRBJ2-7|TRBD1|TRBV11-2|NA
CASSLDRGEQYF
TGTGCCAGCAGCCTCGACAGGGGCGAGCAGTACTTC
>TRBJ1-1|NA|TRBV27|NA
CASSLSGKNTEAFF
TGTGCCAGCAGTTTGTCAGGGAAGAACACTGAAGCTTTCTTT
>TRBJ2-7|TRBD1|TRBV7-2|NA
CASSNRQGGSYEQYF
TGTGCCAGCAGCAACCGACAGGGGGGGTCCTACGAGCAGTACTTC
>TRBJ1-1|NA|TRBV2|NA
CASRLGAANTEAFF
TGTGCCAGCAGGCTGGGGGCTGCAAACACTGAAGCTTTCTTT
>TRBJ2-7|NA|TRBV13|NA
CASRDSSYEQYF
TGTGCCAGCAGGGACAGCTCCTACGAGCAGTACTTC
>TRBJ2-5|NA|TRBV3-1/TRBV3-2|NA
CASSQRKGWQETQYF
TGTGCCAGCAGCCAAAGAAAGGGGTGGCAAGAGACCCAGTACTTC
>TRBJ1-5|TRBD1|TRBV4-2|NA
CASSQTGGRQPQHF
TGTGCCAGCAGCCAAACAGGGGGCAGACAGCCCCAGCATTTT